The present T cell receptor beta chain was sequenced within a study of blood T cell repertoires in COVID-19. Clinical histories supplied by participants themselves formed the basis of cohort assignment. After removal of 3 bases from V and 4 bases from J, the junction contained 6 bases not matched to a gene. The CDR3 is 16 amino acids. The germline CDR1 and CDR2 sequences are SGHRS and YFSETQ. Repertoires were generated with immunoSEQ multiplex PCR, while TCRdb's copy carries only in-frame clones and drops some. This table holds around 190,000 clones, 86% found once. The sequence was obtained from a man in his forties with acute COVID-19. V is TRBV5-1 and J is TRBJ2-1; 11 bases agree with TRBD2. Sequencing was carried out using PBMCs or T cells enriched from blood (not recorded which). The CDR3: CASSSRGTSGYNEQFF. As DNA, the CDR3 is TGCGCCAGCAGCTCGAGGGGGACTAGCGGTTACAATGAGCAGTTCTTC.